These 11 T cell receptor beta chains were all obtained from the same sample, sequenced in a study of cytomegalovirus exposure and HLA in healthy donors. Produced via immunoSEQ multiplex PCR; TCRdb's table is partial and in-frame only. This table has about 44,000 clones, 93% appearing once. Sequenced input: PBMCs. The source is a woman between 18 and 29 years old in good health and CMV-seronegative.

V and J are TRBV25-1 and TRBJ1-3, with no clear D. The germline gives CDR1 MGHDK, CDR2 SYGVNS. Trimming stripped 1 base from V and 0 bases from J, with 7 bases between. This CDR3 is built from 15 residues. CDR3 bases: TGTGCCAGCAGTGAATTAGCCCTCTCTGGAAACACCATATATTTT. Protein product: CASSELALSGNTIYF.

J is TRBJ1-2 and V is TRBV6-5; D remains ambiguous. Germline V gives CDR1 MNHEY, CDR2 SVGAGI. Deletions cut 5 bases from V and 11 bases from J, with 15 bases between. This CDR3 is built from 12 residues. CDR3 loop: CASSPSARSYTF. The CDR3, as DNA: TGTGCCAGCAGTCCAAGCGCTCGGAGTTACACCTTC.

This chain joins TRBV6-1 and TRBJ1-1; 7 bases are shared with TRBD1. Germline V lookup: CDR1 MNHNS, CDR2 SASEGT. J lost 5 bases, V lost 4 bases, and 7 bases had no gene match. This CDR3 is built from 14 residues. The CDR3 coding sequence is TGTGCCAGCAGTGCCGACAGGGCTCTAACTGAAGCTTTCTTT. It encodes CASSADRALTEAFF.

This chain links TRBV28 with TRBJ1-2, with a weak D call TRBD1 (5 bases). The CDR3 extends over 13 amino acids. V was pared by 3 bases and J by 5 bases, with 10 bases between. The V gene's germline CDR1 is MDHEN and CDR2 SYDVKM. In DNA form, the CDR3 reads TGTGCCAGCAGTTTGGGGGGGATTTATGGCTACACCTTC. This translates into CASSLGGIYGYTF.

The CDR3 DNA is TGTGCCAGCAGCGACTATGACAGGGGGTACAATGAGCAGTTCTTC. Protein: CASSDYDRGYNEQFF. V usage is TRBV7-9 and J usage is TRBJ2-1; TRBD1 aligns across 9 bases. The length of the CDR3 is 15 residues. V lost 5 bases, J lost 4 bases, and 6 bases stayed unmatched. The germline gives CDR1 SEHNR, CDR2 FQNEAQ (reference sequence).

This clone came up once. This chain uses TRBV6-6 with TRBJ2-7, with a tentative D call TRBD1 (6 bases). Deletions cut 0 bases from V and 4 bases from J, with 10 bases between. The CDR3 length is 14 residues. CDR1 MNHNY and CDR2 SVGAGI come from the germline V gene (reference sequence). The CDR3 loop is CASSYSVGQYEQYF. CDR3 nucleotide sequence: TGTGCCAGCAGTTACTCTGTAGGACAGTACGAGCAGTACTTC.

V gene TRBV7-9 combines with J gene TRBJ2-1; 14 bases are a match to TRBD2. The CDR3 has 14 amino acids. Trimming cost V 3 bases and J 13 bases; bases outside gene matches: 5. CDR1 is SEHNR, CDR2 FQNEAQ, per germline (reference sequence). The CDR3 loop is CASSFSTSGGEQFF. The CDR3, as DNA: TGTGCCAGCAGCTTTTCGACTAGCGGGGGGGAACAGTTCTTC.

J is TRBJ2-1 and V is TRBV12-2; the table names TRBD1, a call not compared with the DNA. TRBV12-2 is deemed a pseudogene. This CDR3 has 15 amino acids. CDR3 region: CASRFPGQKNNEQFF. The CDR3 region has the DNA TGTGCAAGTCGCTTTCCGGGACAGAAAAACAATGAGCAGTTCTTC.

V usage is TRBV5-1 and J usage is TRBJ2-5, with a possible D match to TRBD2 (7 bases). This CDR3 comprises 16 residues. The germline V and J ends were trimmed by 4 bases and 4 bases, with 20 bases remaining between them. Germline V gene sequence: CDR1 SGHRS, CDR2 YFSETQ. The CDR3 here is CASSPWGGAEGETQYF. The CDR3 nucleotides read TGCGCCAGCAGCCCCTGGGGGGGGGCGGAGGGAGAGACCCAGTACTTC.

This rearrangement joins TRBV2 to TRBJ1-5, with D perhaps TRBD1 (6 bases). CDR3 length equals 14 residues. Germline CDR1 is SNHLY and CDR2 is FYNNEI. Trimming left V 7 bases short and J 0 bases short, with 10 bases between. The CDR3 here is CASTQGFSNQPQHF. The CDR3 coding sequence is TGTGCCAGCACCCAGGGGTTTAGCAATCAGCCCCAGCATTTT. The full variable domain, in which reference TRBV2 and TRBJ1-5 provide the parts outside the CDR3, is EPEVTQTPSHQVTQMGQEVILRCVPISNHLYFYWYRQILGQKVEFLVSFYNNEISEKSEIFDDQFSVERPDGSNFTLKIRSTKLEDSAMYFCASTQGFSNQPQHFGDGTRLSIL.

The chain has TRBV27 and TRBJ1-1; D unresolved. Germline assignment: CDR1 MNHEY and CDR2 SMNVEV (reference sequence). CDR3 length: 14 residues. Trimming cost V 3 bases and J 5 bases, with 13 bases left between them. The CDR3 DNA is TGTGCCAGCAGTTTCTCCAATGGGAGGACTGAAGCTTTCTTT. This sequence encodes CASSFSNGRTEAFF.